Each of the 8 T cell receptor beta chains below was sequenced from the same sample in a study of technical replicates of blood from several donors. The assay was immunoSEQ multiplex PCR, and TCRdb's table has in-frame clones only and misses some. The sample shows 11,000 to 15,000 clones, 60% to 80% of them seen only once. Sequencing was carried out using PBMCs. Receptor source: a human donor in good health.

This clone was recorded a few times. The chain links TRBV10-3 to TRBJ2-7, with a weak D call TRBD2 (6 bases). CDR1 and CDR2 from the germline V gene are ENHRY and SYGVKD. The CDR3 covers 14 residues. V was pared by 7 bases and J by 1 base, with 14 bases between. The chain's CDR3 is CAIKTGTFSYEQYF. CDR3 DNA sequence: TGTGCCATCAAAACCGGGACTTTTTCCTACGAGCAGTACTTC.

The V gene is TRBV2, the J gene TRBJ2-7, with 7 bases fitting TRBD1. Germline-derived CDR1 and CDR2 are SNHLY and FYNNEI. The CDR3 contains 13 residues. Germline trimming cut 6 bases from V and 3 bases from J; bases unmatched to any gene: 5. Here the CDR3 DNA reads TGTGCCAGCAGAACCACAGGGGTCTACGAGCAGTACTTC. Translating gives CASRTTGVYEQYF. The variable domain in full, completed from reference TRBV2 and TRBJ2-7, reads EPEVTQTPSHQVTQMGQEVILRCVPISNHLYFYWYRQILGQKVEFLVSFYNNEISEKSEIFDDQFSVERPDGSNFTLKIRSTKLEDSAMYFCASRTTGVYEQYFGPGTRLTVT.

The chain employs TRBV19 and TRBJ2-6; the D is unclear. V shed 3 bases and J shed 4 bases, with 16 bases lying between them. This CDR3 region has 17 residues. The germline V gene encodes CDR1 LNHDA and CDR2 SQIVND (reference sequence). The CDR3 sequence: CASSMPPGLLGANVLTF. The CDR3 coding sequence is TGTGCCAGTAGTATGCCTCCAGGTCTCTTGGGGGCCAACGTCCTGACTTTC.

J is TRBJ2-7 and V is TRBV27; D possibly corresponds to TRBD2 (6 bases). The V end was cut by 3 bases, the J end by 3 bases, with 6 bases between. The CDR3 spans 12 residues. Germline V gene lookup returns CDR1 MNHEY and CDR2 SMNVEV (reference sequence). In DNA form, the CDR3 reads TGTGCCAGCAGTTTTAGCGGCTACGAGCAGTACTTC. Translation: CASSFSGYEQYF.

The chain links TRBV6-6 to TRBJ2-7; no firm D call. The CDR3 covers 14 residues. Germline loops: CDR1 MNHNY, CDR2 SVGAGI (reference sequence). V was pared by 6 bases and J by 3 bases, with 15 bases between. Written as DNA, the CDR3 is TGTGCCAGCAGCCCACGGGTGCCTCTCTACGAGCAGTACTTC. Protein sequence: CASSPRVPLYEQYF.

CDR3 protein: CASRQGQLTYEQYF. CDR3 DNA sequence: TGTGCCAGCAGACAGGGACAGTTAACCTACGAGCAGTACTTC. The V and J genes are TRBV5-5 and TRBJ2-7, with TRBD1 matching 7 bases. Trimming at V came to 5 bases and at J to 2 bases, leaving 7 bases not matched to a gene. Germline CDR1 reads SGHKS; CDR2 reads YYEKEE (reference sequence). The CDR3 is 14 residues long.

This CDR3 reads CASTYSRGYTF. The DNA of the CDR3 is TGTGCCTCCACGTACTCACGGGGCTACACCTTC. The chain is built from TRBV30 and TRBJ1-2; D is unclear. CDR1 is GTSNPN, CDR2 SVGIG, per germline (reference sequence). The V and J ends lost 7 bases and 8 bases respectively, with 14 bases between them. The CDR3 loop spans 11 amino acids.

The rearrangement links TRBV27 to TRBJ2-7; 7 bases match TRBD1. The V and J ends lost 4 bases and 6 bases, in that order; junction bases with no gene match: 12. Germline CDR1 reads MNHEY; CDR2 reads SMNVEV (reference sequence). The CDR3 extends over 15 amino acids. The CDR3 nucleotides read TGTGCCAGCAGTTCTCAGTACTCGACAGGGCTCGAGCAGTACTTC. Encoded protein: CASSSQYSTGLEQYF.